This T cell receptor (beta chain) originates from a study of blood T cell repertoires in COVID-19. Study details: COVID-19 samples, acute and convalescent, were from the United States, Italy and Spain. The cDNA or gDNA used as material had been derived from T cells, B-cell-depleted T cells, or PBMCs.

Per the study methods: Using reference gene primer amplification, nucleated cell counts were estimated. Measured with immunoSEQ multiplex PCR; TCRdb has only the in-frame clones, and not every one. V, J and clone size are taken as reported in that table, and D and trimming were inferred from the DNA itself. Among roughly 410,000 clones, approximately 89% were seen once, and the ten largest hold approximately 1.5%. Enrolment of Seattle patients took place during active infection, and they were followed longitudinally. This CDR3 contains 13 residues. CDR1 is MNHEY, CDR2 SMNVEV, per germline (reference sequence). V lost 5 bases and J lost 3, with 10 bases in between.

The chain is built from TRBV27 and TRBJ1-1; no clear D. The sequence was collected from a woman aged 40 to 50 with COVID-19, enrolled during active disease. Sequencing input: peripheral blood. Written as DNA, the CDR3 is TGTGCCAGCAGTCACCCAGGATACACTGAAGCTTTCTTT. It is translated as CASSHPGYTEAFF.